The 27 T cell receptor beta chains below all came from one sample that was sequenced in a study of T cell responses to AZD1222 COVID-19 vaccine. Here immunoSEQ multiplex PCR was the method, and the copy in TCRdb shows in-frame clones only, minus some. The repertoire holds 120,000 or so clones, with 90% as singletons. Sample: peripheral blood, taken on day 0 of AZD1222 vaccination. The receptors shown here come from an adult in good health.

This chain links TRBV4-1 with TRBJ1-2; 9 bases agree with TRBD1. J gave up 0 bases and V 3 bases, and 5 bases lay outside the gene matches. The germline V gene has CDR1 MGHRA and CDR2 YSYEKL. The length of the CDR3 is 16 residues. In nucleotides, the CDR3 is TGCGCCAGCAGCCAGGAACAGGGGGCCGCTAACTATGGCTACACCTTC. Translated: CASSQEQGAANYGYTF.

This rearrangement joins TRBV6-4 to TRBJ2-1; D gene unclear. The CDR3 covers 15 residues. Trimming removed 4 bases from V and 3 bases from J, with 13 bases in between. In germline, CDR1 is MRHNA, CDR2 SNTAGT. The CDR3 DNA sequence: TGTGCCAGCAGTGTCAGCTTGTCCCACTACAATGAGCAGTTCTTC. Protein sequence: CASSVSLSHYNEQFF.

The CDR3 sequence: CASSEAGLAGGGGREQFF. The CDR3 nucleotides are TGTGCCAGCAGTGAAGCGGGACTAGCGGGCGGCGGGGGGAGAGAGCAGTTCTTC. The chain combines TRBV2 with TRBJ2-1, with TRBD2 matching over 12 bases. Germline assignment: CDR1 SNHLY and CDR2 FYNNEI. The V and J ends lost 0 bases and 10 bases, in that order; junction bases with no gene match: 13. CDR3 size: 18 residues.

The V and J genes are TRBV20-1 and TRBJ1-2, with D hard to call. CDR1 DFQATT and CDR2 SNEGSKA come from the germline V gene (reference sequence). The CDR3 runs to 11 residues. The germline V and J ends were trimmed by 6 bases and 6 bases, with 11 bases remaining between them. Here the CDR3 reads CSAHGQNGYTF. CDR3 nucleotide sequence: TGCAGTGCCCACGGCCAGAATGGCTACACCTTC.

The CDR3 here is CASSHITCGPSSYEQYF. For the CDR3, the DNA is TGTGCCAGCAGCCATATCACCTGCGGGCCTAGCTCCTACGAGCAGTACTTC. The rearrangement links TRBV7-7 to TRBJ2-7, with D possibly matching TRBD2 (5 bases). Germline values: CDR1 SSHAT, CDR2 FNYEAQ (reference sequence). This CDR3 spans 17 amino acids. Trimming removed 5 bases at V and 0 bases at J, with 20 bases between.

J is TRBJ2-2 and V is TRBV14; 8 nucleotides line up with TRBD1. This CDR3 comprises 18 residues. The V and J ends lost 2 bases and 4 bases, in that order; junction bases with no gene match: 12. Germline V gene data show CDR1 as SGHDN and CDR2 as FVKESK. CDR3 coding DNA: TGTGCCAGCAGCCAAATCTGGACAGGGAGGAGAGGCACCGGGGAGCTGTTTTTT. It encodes CASSQIWTGRRGTGELFF.

The DNA for the CDR3 is TGCGCCAGCAGCTTAGCGGGAGAGAGAGAGCAGTACTTC. The encoded protein is CASSLAGEREQYF. The chain joins TRBV4-1 to TRBJ2-7; the match to TRBD2 covers 9 bases. The V and J ends lost 5 bases and 7 bases, in that order; junction bases with no gene match: 6. CDR1 and CDR2 (germline): MGHRA, YSYEKL. The CDR3 runs to 13 residues.

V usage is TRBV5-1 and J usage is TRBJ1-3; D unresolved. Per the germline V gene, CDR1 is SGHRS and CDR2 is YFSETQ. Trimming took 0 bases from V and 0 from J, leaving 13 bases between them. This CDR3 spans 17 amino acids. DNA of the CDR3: TGCGCCAGCAGCTTGGGTGGAGCGGGAAGCTCTGGAAACACCATATATTTT. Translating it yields CASSLGGAGSSGNTIYF.

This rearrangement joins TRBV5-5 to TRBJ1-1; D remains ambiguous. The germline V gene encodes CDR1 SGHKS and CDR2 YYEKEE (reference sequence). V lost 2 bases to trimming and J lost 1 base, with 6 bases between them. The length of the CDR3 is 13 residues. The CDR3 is CASSFSQNTEAFF. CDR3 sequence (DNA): TGTGCCAGCAGCTTTTCGCAGAACACTGAAGCTTTCTTT. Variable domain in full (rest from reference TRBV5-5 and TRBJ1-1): DAGVTQSPTHLIKTRGQQVTLRCSPISGHKSVSWYQQVLGQGPQFIFQYYEKEERGRGNFPDRFSARQFPNYSSELNVNALLLGDSALYLCASSFSQNTEAFFGQGTRLTVV.

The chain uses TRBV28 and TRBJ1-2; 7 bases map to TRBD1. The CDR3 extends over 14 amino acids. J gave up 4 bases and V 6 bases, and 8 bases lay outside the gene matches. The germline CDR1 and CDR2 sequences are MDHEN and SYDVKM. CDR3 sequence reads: CASSSRGGSYGYTF. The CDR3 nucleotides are TGTGCCAGCAGCAGCCGAGGGGGCTCCTATGGCTACACCTTC.

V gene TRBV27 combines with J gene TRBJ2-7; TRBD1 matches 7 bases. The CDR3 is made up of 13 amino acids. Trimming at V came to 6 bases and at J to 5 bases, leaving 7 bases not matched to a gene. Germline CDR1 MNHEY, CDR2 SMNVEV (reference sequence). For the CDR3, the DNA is TGTGCCAGCAGCAAAGACAGGGTCGACGAGCAGTACTTC. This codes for CASSKDRVDEQYF.

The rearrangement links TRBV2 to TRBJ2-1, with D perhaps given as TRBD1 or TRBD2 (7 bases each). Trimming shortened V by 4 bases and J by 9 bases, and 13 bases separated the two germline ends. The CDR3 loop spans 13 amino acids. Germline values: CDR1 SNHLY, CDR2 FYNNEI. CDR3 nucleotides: TGTGCCAGCAGTGTTCAGGGGGAGGGTGAGCAGTTCTTC. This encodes CASSVQGEGEQFF.

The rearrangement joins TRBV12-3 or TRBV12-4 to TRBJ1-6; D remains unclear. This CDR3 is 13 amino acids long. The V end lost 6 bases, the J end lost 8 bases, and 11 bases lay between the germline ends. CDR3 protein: CASSLREYSPLHF. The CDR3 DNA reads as TGTGCCAGCAGCTTGCGGGAATATTCACCCCTCCACTTT.

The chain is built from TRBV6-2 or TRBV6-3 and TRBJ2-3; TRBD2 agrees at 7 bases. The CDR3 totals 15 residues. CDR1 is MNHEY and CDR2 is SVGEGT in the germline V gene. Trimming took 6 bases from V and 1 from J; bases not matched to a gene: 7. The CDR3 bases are TGTGCCAGCAGCTCCCATACTAGCGGCACAGATACGCAGTATTTT. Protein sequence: CASSSHTSGTDTQYF.

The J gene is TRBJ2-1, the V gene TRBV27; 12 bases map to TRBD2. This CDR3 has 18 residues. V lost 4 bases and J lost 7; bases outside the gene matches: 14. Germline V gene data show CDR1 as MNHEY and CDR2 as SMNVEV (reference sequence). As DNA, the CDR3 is TGTGCCAGCAGTTCTACTACTAGCGGGAGGCTTACAAGGAATGAGCAGTTCTTC. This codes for CASSSTTSGRLTRNEQFF.

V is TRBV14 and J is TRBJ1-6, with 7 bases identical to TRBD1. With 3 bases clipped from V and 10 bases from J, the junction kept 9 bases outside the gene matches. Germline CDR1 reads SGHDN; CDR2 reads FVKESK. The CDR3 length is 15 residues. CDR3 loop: CASSQFDRVPSPLHF. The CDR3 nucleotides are TGTGCCAGCAGCCAGTTCGACAGGGTCCCCTCACCCCTCCACTTT.

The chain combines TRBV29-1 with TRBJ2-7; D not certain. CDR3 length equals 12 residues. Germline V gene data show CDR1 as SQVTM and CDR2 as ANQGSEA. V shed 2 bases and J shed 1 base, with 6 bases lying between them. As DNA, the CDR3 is TGCAGCGTTGAATGGGGTTCCTACGAGCAGTACTTC. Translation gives CSVEWGSYEQYF.

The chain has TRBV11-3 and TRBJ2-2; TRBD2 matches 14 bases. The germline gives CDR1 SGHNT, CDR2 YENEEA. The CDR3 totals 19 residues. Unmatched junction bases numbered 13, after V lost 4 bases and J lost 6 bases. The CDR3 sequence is CASSSSRETSGRAAGELFF. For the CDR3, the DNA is TGTGCCAGCAGCTCTTCGCGCGAGACTAGCGGGAGGGCGGCCGGGGAGCTGTTTTTT.

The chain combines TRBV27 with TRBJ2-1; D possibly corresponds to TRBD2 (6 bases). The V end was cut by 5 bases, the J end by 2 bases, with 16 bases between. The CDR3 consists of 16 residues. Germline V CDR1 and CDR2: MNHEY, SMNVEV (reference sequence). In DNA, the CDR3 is TGTGCCAGCAGTCCTACTCCCACGGGGGCCTACAATGAGCAGTTCTTC. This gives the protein CASSPTPTGAYNEQFF.

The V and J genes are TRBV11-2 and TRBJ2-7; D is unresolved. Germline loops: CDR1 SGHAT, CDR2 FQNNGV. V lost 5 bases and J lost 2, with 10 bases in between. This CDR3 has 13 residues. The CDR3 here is CASSQVLTYEQYF. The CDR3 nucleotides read TGTGCCAGCAGCCAAGTACTAACCTACGAGCAGTACTTC.

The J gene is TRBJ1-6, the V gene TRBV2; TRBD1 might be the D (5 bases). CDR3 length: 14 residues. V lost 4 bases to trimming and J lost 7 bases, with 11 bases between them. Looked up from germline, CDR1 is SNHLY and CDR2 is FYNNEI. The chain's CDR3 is CASSAAQGNSPLHF. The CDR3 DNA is TGTGCCAGCAGTGCGGCGCAGGGAAATTCACCCCTCCACTTT.

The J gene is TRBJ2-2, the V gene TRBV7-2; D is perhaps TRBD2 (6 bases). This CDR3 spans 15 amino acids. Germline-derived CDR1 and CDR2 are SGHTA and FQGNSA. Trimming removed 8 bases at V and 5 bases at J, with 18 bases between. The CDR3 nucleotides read TGTGCCAGCCACTCTCGGGGGACCCAAACCGGGGAGCTGTTTTTT. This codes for CASHSRGTQTGELFF.

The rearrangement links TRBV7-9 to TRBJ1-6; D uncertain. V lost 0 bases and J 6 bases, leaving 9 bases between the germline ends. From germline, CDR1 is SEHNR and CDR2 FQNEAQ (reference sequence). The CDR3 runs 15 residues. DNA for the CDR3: TGTGCCAGCAGCTTAGCTTCAGACGTTAATTCACCCCTCCACTTT. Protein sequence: CASSLASDVNSPLHF.

CDR3 in amino acids: CASRLAGQETQYF. Written as DNA, the CDR3 is TGTGCCAGCAGACTAGCGGGGCAAGAGACCCAGTACTTC. The genes are TRBV12-3 or TRBV12-4 and TRBJ2-5; 10 bases are a match to TRBD2. With V trimmed by 6 bases and J by 2 bases, 0 bases remained unmatched. CDR3 length: 13 amino acids.

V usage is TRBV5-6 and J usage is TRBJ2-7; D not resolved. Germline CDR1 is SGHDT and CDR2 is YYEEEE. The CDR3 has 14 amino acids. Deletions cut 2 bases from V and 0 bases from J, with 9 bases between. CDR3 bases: TGTGCCAGCAGCTTTCCCCAGAGCTCCTACGAGCAGTACTTC. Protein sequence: CASSFPQSSYEQYF.

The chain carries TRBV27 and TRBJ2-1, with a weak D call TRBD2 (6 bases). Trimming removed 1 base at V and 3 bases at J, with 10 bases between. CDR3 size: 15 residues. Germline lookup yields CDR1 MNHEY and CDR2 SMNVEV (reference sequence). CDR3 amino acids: CASSLYTGVYNEQFF. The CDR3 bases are TGTGCCAGCAGTTTATATACGGGAGTCTACAATGAGCAGTTCTTC.

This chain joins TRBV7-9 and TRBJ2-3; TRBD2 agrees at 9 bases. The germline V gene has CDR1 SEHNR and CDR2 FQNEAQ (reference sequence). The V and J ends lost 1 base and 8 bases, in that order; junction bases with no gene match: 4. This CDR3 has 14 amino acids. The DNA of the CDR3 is TGTGCCAGCAGCTTAGAAGCGGGGGGAGGTACGCAGTATTTT. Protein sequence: CASSLEAGGGTQYF.